The 24 T cell receptor beta chains presented below share a single source sample, sequenced in a study of cytomegalovirus exposure and HLA in healthy donors. The study ran its PCR with 60 Vbeta and 13 Jbeta primers. The data were produced by immunoSEQ multiplex PCR, yet TCRdb's version contains in-frame clones alone and is incomplete. The sample shows some 150,000 clones, about three quarters of them seen only once. Sequencing input: PBMCs. Receptors originate from a human donor in good health.

The rearrangement uses TRBV7-2 and TRBJ2-7, with D possibly TRBD1 on 6 matching bases. Per the germline V gene, CDR1 is SGHTA and CDR2 is FQGNSA. V lost 4 bases to trimming and J lost 3 bases, with 10 bases between them. This CDR3 has 13 residues. CDR3 sequence (DNA): TGTGCCAGCAGCTCAGGGGATATCTACGAGCAGTACTTC. Translated, it gives CASSSGDIYEQYF.

This chain connects TRBV11-3 to TRBJ2-7, with TRBD2 identical over 9 bases. CDR1 SGHNT and CDR2 YENEEA come from the germline V gene. The CDR3 extends over 15 amino acids. The V segment lost 5 bases and the J segment 7 bases; nucleotides outside the gene matches: 12. The CDR3 protein is CASSHGTSQLEEQYF. DNA of the CDR3: TGTGCCAGCAGCCACGGGACTAGCCAGCTGGAAGAGCAGTACTTC.

V gene TRBV15 combines with J gene TRBJ1-2, with D hard to call. The V gene lost 1 base and the J gene lost 2 bases, with 8 bases spanning the gap. The CDR3 contains 14 residues. The germline V gene encodes CDR1 LNHNV and CDR2 YYDKDF (reference sequence). The CDR3 loop reads CATSRAAGNYGYTF. The CDR3 DNA is TGTGCCACCAGCAGAGCGGCAGGAAACTATGGCTACACCTTC.

This chain uses TRBV9 with TRBJ1-2, with TRBD1 as a possible D gene (6 bases). The CDR3 has 12 amino acids. CDR1 and CDR2 (germline): SGDLS, YYNGEE. Trimming left V 7 bases short and J 8 bases short, with 15 bases between. The CDR3 loop is CASGGGRGGYTF. DNA of the CDR3: TGTGCCAGCGGGGGGGGGCGGGGAGGCTACACCTTC.

The chain carries TRBV5-4 and TRBJ2-7, with 7 bases identical to TRBD1. J lost 0 bases, V lost 4 bases, and 7 bases had no gene match. The germline V gene has CDR1 SGHNT and CDR2 YYREEE (reference sequence). This CDR3 has 15 amino acids. CDR3 bases: TGTGCCAGCAGCCGACGGACAGGACGCTCCTACGAGCAGTACTTC. Amino acid sequence: CASSRRTGRSYEQYF. Using reference TRBV5-4 and TRBJ2-7 for the parts outside the CDR3, the full variable domain is ETGVTQSPTHLIKTRGQQVTLRCSSQSGHNTVSWYQQALGQGPQFIFQYYREEENGRGNFPPRFSGLQFPNYSSELNVNALELDDSALYLCASSRRTGRSYEQYFGPGTRLTVT.

This chain uses TRBV7-9 with TRBJ2-2; D uncertain. V was shortened by 3 bases and J by 8 bases, with 16 bases between the two germline ends. The CDR3 runs to 15 residues. Germline V lookup: CDR1 SEHNR, CDR2 FQNEAQ (reference sequence). Here the CDR3 DNA reads TGTGCCAGCAGCTTGACTCTATCCGTTGGGGGGGAGCTGTTTTTT. Protein: CASSLTLSVGGELFF.

The rearrangement joins TRBV7-8 to TRBJ2-7, with 7 bases that match TRBD1. V was pared by 7 bases and J by 3 bases, with 15 bases of the junction left unmatched. The CDR3 runs to 16 residues. The germline V gene has CDR1 SGHVS and CDR2 FQNEAQ. The DNA of the CDR3 is TGTGCCAGCATCACTTCGCAGGGGGAGAAGGTCTACGAGCAGTACTTC. It codes for CASITSQGEKVYEQYF. Full variable domain (remainder filled in from reference TRBV7-8 and TRBJ2-7): GAGVSQSPRYKVAKRGQDVALRCDPISGHVSLFWYQQALGQGPEFLTYFQNEAQLDKSGLPSDRFFAERPEGSVSTLKIQRTQQEDSAVYLCASITSQGEKVYEQYFGPGTRLTVT.

This clone was seen only a few times. This chain uses TRBV2 with TRBJ2-7; D unclear. V was clipped by 3 bases and J by 6 bases, with 9 bases between them. The CDR3 loop spans 12 amino acids. Germline V CDR1 and CDR2: SNHLY, FYNNEI. In DNA, the CDR3 is TGTGCCAGCAGTGATGGTGGGCGCGAGCAGTACTTC. It yields the protein CASSDGGREQYF.

This clone has only one observation. The chain links TRBV7-8 to TRBJ2-1, with TRBD2 as a possible D gene (5 bases). Per germline, CDR1 SGHVS and CDR2 FQNEAQ. V lost 4 bases and J lost 5, with 12 bases in between. The CDR3 length is 14 residues. The CDR3 protein is CASSSRTANNEQFF. DNA of the CDR3: TGTGCCAGCAGCTCCCGGACTGCAAACAATGAGCAGTTCTTC.

The chain employs TRBV19 and TRBJ1-1; 7 positions match TRBD1. Germline V gives CDR1 LNHDA, CDR2 SQIVND (reference sequence). After removal of 7 bases from V and 6 bases from J, the junction contained 2 bases not matched to a gene. This CDR3 is built from 11 residues. CDR3: CASTTGAEAFF. Written as DNA, the CDR3 is TGTGCCAGTACTACAGGGGCTGAAGCTTTCTTT.

With regard to this clone: Distinct nucleotide sequences in the sample also encode this CDR3. This chain connects TRBV27 to TRBJ2-1; D perhaps matches TRBD2 (6 bases). Between the trimmed V and J ends, which lost 5 bases and 0 bases, there was a span of 11 bases. The CDR3 extends over 15 amino acids. Germline CDR1 and CDR2: MNHEY and SMNVEV (reference sequence). This CDR3 reads CASSLGGSSYNEQFF. The CDR3 nucleotides are TGTGCCAGCAGTCTTGGGGGGAGCTCCTACAATGAGCAGTTCTTC.

DNA of the CDR3: TGTGCCAGCAGCCCCCTGGGGCTAGCGGGGACCGGGGAGCTGTTTTTT. Residues: CASSPLGLAGTGELFF. The V call is TRBV4-2, the J call TRBJ2-2; TRBD2 aligns across 9 bases. J was trimmed by 5 bases and V by 4 bases; bases with no gene match: 8. Germline assignment: CDR1 LGHNA and CDR2 YNFKEQ. The CDR3 consists of 16 residues.

The chain carries TRBV18 and TRBJ1-5; 8 bases are shared with TRBD1. V lost 3 bases and J lost 7; bases outside the gene matches: 8. The CDR3 sequence is 15 residues long. Germline CDR1 and CDR2: KGHSH and LQKENI. The CDR3 protein is CASSPGQDNYQPQHF. The CDR3 bases are TGTGCCAGCTCACCGGGACAGGATAATTACCAGCCCCAGCATTTT.

The gene calls are TRBV14 and TRBJ2-7; TRBD1 agrees at 8 bases. Per germline, CDR1 SGHDN and CDR2 FVKESK. With V trimmed by 3 bases and J by 3 bases, 1 base remained unmatched. This CDR3 contains 13 residues. CDR3 bases: TGTGCCAGCAGCCACGGGACAGGCTACGAGCAGTACTTC. As protein: CASSHGTGYEQYF.

A few counts support this clone. This chain uses TRBV6-6 with TRBJ2-5; the match to TRBD1 covers 9 bases. The CDR3 has 14 amino acids. The V gene end was trimmed by 8 bases and the J gene end by 5 bases; junction bases not matched to a gene: 9. Germline assignment: CDR1 MNHNY and CDR2 SVGAGI (reference sequence). In nucleotides, the CDR3 is TGTGCCAGCGGACACAGGGGGCAGGGGGAGACCCAGTACTTC. This encodes CASGHRGQGETQYF.

The chain is built from TRBV19 and TRBJ1-5, with D possibly TRBD1 on 5 matching bases. The CDR3 has 15 residues. Germline V lookup: CDR1 LNHDA, CDR2 SQIVND (reference sequence). Deletions cut 5 bases from V and 4 bases from J, with 15 bases between. As DNA, the CDR3 is TGTGCCAGTAGTGCAGTGGCAGGGATGAATCAGCCCCAGCATTTT. Its translation is CASSAVAGMNQPQHF.

The chain has TRBV7-9 and TRBJ2-2, with D perhaps matching TRBD2 (6 bases). With 4 bases removed from V and 4 bases from J, the gap between germline ends came to 10 bases. CDR1 and CDR2 from the germline V gene are SEHNR and FQNEAQ (reference sequence). CDR3 length: 14 residues. The CDR3 nucleotides read TGTGCCAGCAGCTCGGCGGAGGGCACCGGGGAGCTGTTTTTT. Translated, it gives CASSSAEGTGELFF.

This chain joins TRBV18 and TRBJ2-5; possibly TRBD2 for D (6 bases). The CDR3 sequence is 14 residues long. Trimming shortened V by 3 bases and J by 5 bases, and 13 bases separated the two germline ends. Germline lookup yields CDR1 KGHSH and CDR2 LQKENI. CDR3 loop: CASSPYSGVETQYF. CDR3 bases: TGTGCCAGCTCACCTTATTCGGGGGTTGAGACCCAGTACTTC.

The V call is TRBV9, the J call TRBJ1-4; D ambiguous. The length of the CDR3 is 15 residues. Germline loops: CDR1 SGDLS, CDR2 YYNGEE. Trimming took off 0 bases at V and 4 bases at J, with 10 bases between the two ends. The CDR3 region has the DNA TGTGCCAGCAGCGTAGGTGGCAGATATAATGAAAAACTGTTTTTT. Encoded protein: CASSVGGRYNEKLFF. Looking up the rest from reference TRBV9 and TRBJ1-4 gives the full variable domain: DSGVTQTPKHLITATGQRVTLRCSPRSGDLSVYWYQQSLDQGLQFLIQYYNGEERAKGNILERFSAQQFPDLHSELNLSSLELGDSALYFCASSVGGRYNEKLFFGSGTQLSVL.

The table lists this clone with a count of one. The CDR3 coding sequence is TGTGCCAGCAGTTTCGGGACAGACAATTCACCCCTCCACTTT. It yields the protein CASSFGTDNSPLHF. The rearrangement uses TRBV7-6 and TRBJ1-6, with 7 bases lining up with TRBD1. With 6 bases clipped from V and 7 bases from J, the junction kept 6 bases outside the gene matches. This CDR3 comprises 14 residues. Germline values: CDR1 SGHVS, CDR2 FNYEAQ.

This clone was detected only once. The chain joins TRBV2 to TRBJ2-5, with 12 bases that match TRBD2. Germline-derived CDR1 and CDR2 are SNHLY and FYNNEI. This CDR3 comprises 15 residues. The ends lost 7 bases at V and 4 bases at J; junction bases unmatched: 7. CDR3 protein: CASNLAGGPGETQYF. CDR3 in DNA: TGTGCCAGCAATCTAGCGGGAGGGCCGGGAGAGACCCAGTACTTC. The full variable domain, completed using reference TRBV2 and TRBJ2-5, is EPEVTQTPSHQVTQMGQEVILRCVPISNHLYFYWYRQILGQKVEFLVSFYNNEISEKSEIFDDQFSVERPDGSNFTLKIRSTKLEDSAMYFCASNLAGGPGETQYFGPGTRLLVL.

This sequence joins TRBV5-4 and TRBJ1-2; no firm D call. V was pared by 3 bases and J by 3 bases, with 9 bases between. This CDR3 is built from 13 residues. The germline V gene encodes CDR1 SGHNT and CDR2 YYREEE (reference sequence). The CDR3 DNA is TGTGCCAGCAGCTGGATCGGGGACTATGGCTACACCTTC. It specifies CASSWIGDYGYTF. Supplemented by reference TRBV5-4 and TRBJ1-2, the full variable domain reads ETGVTQSPTHLIKTRGQQVTLRCSSQSGHNTVSWYQQALGQGPQFIFQYYREEENGRGNFPPRFSGLQFPNYSSELNVNALELDDSALYLCASSWIGDYGYTFGSGTRLTVV.

The J gene is TRBJ2-1, the V gene TRBV2; 11 nucleotides line up with TRBD2. V lost 7 bases, J lost 7 bases, and 9 bases stayed unmatched. Germline-derived CDR1 and CDR2 are SNHLY and FYNNEI. This CDR3 is 15 amino acids long. In DNA form, the CDR3 reads TGTGCCAGCAACACCCTAGCGGGAGGAGGTAATGAGCAGTTCTTC. It specifies CASNTLAGGGNEQFF. The full variable domain, its missing parts supplied by reference TRBV2 and TRBJ2-1, is EPEVTQTPSHQVTQMGQEVILRCVPISNHLYFYWYRQILGQKVEFLVSFYNNEISEKSEIFDDQFSVERPDGSNFTLKIRSTKLEDSAMYFCASNTLAGGGNEQFFGPGTRLTVL.

The rearrangement joins TRBV6-1 to TRBJ1-6; D gene uncertain. The CDR3 spans 18 residues. The V end was cut by 1 base, the J end by 0 bases, with 13 bases between. CDR1 is MNHNS, CDR2 SASEGT, per germline. The CDR3 protein is CASSEEIGGSSYNSPLHF. The CDR3 nucleotides are TGTGCCAGCAGTGAAGAGATAGGTGGGAGCTCCTATAATTCACCCCTCCACTTT.